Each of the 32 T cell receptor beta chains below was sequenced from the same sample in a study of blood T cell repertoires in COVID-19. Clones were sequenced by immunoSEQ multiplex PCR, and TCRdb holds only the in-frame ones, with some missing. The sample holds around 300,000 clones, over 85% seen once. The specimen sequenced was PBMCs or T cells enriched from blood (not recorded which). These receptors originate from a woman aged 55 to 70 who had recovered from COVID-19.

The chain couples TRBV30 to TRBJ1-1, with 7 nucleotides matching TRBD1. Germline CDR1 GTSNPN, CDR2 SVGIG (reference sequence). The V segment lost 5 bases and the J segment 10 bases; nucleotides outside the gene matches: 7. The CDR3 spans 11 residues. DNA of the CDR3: TGTGCCTGGGGGGACAGCTTGGGAGCTTTCTTT. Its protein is CAWGDSLGAFF.

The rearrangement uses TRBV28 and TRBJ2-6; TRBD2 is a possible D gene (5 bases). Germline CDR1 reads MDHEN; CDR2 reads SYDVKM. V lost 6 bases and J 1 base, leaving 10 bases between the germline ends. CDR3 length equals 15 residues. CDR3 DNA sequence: TGTGCCAGCAGCGTCCCGGGATCTGGGGCCAACGTCCTGACTTTC. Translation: CASSVPGSGANVLTF.

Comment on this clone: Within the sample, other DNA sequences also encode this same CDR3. For the CDR3, the DNA is TGTGCCAGCAGCCAAGGGAGCAATGAGCAGTTCTTC. Its protein product is CASSQGSNEQFF. The V call is TRBV7-9, the J call TRBJ2-1; a possible D gene is TRBD2 (5 bases). Germline V lookup: CDR1 SEHNR, CDR2 FQNEAQ (reference sequence). CDR3 length: 12 amino acids. Trimming removed 5 bases from V and 6 bases from J, with 8 bases in between.

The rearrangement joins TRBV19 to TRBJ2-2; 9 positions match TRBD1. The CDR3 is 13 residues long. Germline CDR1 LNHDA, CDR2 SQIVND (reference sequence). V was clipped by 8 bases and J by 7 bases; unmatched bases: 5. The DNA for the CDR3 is TGTGCCAGTCAGGACAGGGGATACGGGGAGCTGTTTTTT. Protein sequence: CASQDRGYGELFF.

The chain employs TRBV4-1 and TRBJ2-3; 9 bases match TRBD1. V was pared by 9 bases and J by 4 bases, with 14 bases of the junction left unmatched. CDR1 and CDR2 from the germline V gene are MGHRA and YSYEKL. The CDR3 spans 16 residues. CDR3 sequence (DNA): TGCGCCAGTATTGGCGTCGGACAGGGGTTGTCAGATACGCAGTATTTT. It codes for CASIGVGQGLSDTQYF.

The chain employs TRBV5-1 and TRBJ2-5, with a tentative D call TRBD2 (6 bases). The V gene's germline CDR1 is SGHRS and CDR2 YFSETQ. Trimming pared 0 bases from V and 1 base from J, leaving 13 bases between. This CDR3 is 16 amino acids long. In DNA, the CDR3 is TGCGCCAGCAGCTTGGCCGGGGCGGGGACCCAAGAGACCCAGTACTTC. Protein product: CASSLAGAGTQETQYF.

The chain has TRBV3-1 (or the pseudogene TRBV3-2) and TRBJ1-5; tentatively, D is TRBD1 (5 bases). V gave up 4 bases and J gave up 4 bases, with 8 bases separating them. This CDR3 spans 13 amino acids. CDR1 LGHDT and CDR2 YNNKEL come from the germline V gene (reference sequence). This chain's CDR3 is CASSLRGNQPQHF. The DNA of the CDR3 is TGTGCCAGCAGCCTCCGGGGGAATCAGCCCCAGCATTTT.

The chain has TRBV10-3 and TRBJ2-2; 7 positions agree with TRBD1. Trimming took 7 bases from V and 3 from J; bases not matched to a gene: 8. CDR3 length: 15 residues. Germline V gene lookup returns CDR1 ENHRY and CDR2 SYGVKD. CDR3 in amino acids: CAIKTGKDDTGELFF. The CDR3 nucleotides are TGTGCCATCAAGACAGGGAAAGACGACACCGGGGAGCTGTTTTTT.

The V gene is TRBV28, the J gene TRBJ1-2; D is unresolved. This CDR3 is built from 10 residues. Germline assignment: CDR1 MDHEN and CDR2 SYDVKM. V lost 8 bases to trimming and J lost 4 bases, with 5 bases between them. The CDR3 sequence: CASGPYGYTF. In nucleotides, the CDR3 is TGTGCCAGCGGCCCCTATGGCTACACCTTC.

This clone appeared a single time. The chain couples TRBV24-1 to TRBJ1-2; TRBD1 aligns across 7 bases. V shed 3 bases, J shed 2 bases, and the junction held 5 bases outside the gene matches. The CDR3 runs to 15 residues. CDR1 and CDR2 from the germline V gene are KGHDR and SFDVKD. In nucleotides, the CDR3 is TGTGCCACCAGTGATCCCGAGACAGGGAACTATGGCTACACCTTC. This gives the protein CATSDPETGNYGYTF.

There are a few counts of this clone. CDR3 in amino acids: CASSLGTSGTYEQYF. In DNA, the CDR3 is TGTGCCAGCAGCTTAGGGACTAGCGGAACCTACGAGCAGTACTTC. This chain links TRBV5-5 with TRBJ2-7, with TRBD2 matching 11 bases. V lost 2 bases to trimming and J lost 2 bases; unmatched junction nucleotides: 3. Per germline, CDR1 SGHKS and CDR2 YYEKEE (reference sequence). The CDR3 contains 15 residues.

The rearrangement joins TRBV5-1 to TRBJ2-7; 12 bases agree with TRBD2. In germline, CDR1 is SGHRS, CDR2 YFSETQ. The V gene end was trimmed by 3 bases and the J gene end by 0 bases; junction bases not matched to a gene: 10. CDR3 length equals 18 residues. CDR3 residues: CASSSTSGSAVGSYEQYF. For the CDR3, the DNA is TGCGCCAGCAGCTCGACTAGCGGGAGCGCGGTGGGCTCCTACGAGCAGTACTTC.

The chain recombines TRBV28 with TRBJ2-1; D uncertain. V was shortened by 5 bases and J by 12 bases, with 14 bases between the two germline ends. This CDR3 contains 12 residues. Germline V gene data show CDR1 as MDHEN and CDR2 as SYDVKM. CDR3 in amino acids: CASSLDLLGQFF. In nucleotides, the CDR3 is TGTGCCAGCAGTCTAGACCTGCTGGGGCAGTTCTTC.

The CDR3 DNA reads as TGTGCCAGCAGCGTAAACGGTCAGACAAATTCACCCCTCCACTTT. Translated: CASSVNGQTNSPLHF. The V and J genes are TRBV9 and TRBJ1-6; D is uncertain. CDR1 is SGDLS and CDR2 is YYNGEE in the germline V gene. CDR3 length: 15 residues. Trimming pared 1 base from V and 7 bases from J, leaving 12 bases between.

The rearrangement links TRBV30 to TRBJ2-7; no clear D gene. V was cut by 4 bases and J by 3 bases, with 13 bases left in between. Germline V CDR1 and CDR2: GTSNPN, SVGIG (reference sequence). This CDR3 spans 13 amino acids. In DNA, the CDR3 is TGTGCCTGGACTGAGGCAGCGAGCTACGAGCAGTACTTC. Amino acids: CAWTEAASYEQYF.

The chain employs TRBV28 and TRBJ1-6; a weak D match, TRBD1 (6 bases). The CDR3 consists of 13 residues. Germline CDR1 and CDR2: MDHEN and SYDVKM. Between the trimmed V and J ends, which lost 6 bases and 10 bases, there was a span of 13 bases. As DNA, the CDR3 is TGTGCCAGCAGCTCCGGGCAGGGGTCACCCCTCCACTTT. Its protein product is CASSSGQGSPLHF.

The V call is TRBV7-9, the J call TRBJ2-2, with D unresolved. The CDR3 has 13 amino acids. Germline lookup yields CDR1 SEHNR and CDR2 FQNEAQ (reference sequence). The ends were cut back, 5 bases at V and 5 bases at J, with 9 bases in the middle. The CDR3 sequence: CASSPVPTGELFF. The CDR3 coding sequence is TGTGCCAGCAGCCCTGTCCCTACCGGGGAGCTGTTTTTT.

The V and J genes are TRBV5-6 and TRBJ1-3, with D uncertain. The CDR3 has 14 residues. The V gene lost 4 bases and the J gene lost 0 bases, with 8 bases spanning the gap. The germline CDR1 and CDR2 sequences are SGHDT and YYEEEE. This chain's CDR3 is CASSTEISGNTIYF. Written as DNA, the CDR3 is TGTGCCAGCAGCACCGAGATCTCTGGAAACACCATATATTTT.

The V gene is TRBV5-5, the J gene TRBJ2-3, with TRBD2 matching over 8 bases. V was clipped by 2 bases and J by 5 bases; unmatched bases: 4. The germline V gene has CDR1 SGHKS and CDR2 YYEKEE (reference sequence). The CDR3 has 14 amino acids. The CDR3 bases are TGTGCCAGCAGCTTTACGGGGGGGTTAGATACGCAGTATTTT. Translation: CASSFTGGLDTQYF.

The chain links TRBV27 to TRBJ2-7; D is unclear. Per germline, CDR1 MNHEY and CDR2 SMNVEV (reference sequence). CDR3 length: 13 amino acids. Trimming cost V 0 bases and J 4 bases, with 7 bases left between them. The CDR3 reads CASSLSEFYEQYF. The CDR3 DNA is TGTGCCAGCAGTTTATCGGAGTTTTACGAGCAGTACTTC.

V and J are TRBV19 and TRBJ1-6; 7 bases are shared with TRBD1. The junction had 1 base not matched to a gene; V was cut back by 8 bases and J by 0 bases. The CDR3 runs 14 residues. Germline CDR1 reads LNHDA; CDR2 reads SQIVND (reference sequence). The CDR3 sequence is CASGDSSYNSPLHF. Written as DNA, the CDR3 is TGTGCCAGTGGGGACAGCTCCTATAATTCACCCCTCCACTTT.

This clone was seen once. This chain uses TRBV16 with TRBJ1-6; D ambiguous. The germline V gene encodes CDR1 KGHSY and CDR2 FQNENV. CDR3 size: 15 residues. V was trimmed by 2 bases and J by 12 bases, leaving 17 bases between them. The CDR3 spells CASSQQSSEVLPLHF. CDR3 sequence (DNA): TGTGCCAGCAGCCAACAGTCCTCCGAGGTGTTACCCCTCCACTTT. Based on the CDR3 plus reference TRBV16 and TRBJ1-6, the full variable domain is GEEVAQTPKHLVRGEGQKAKLYCAPIKGHSYVFWYQQVLKNEFKFLISFQNENVFDETGMPKERFSAKCLPNSPCSLEIQATKLEDSAVYFCASSQQSSEVLPLHFGNGTRLTVT.

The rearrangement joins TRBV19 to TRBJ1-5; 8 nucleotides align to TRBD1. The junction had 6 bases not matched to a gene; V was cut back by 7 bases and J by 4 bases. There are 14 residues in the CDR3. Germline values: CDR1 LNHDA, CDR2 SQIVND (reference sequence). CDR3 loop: CASKKDRVNQPQHF. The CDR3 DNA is TGTGCCAGTAAGAAGGACAGGGTGAATCAGCCCCAGCATTTT.

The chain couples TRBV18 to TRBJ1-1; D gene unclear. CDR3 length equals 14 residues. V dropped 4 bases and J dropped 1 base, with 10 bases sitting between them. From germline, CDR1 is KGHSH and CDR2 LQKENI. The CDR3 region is CASSRAGRNTEAFF. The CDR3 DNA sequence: TGTGCCAGCTCACGGGCAGGAAGGAACACTGAAGCTTTCTTT. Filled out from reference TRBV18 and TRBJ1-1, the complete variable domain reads NAGVMQNPRHLVRRRGQEARLRCSPMKGHSHVYWYRQLPEEGLKFMVYLQKENIIDESGMPKERFSAEFPKEGPSILRIQQVVRGDSAAYFCASSRAGRNTEAFFGQGTRLTVV.

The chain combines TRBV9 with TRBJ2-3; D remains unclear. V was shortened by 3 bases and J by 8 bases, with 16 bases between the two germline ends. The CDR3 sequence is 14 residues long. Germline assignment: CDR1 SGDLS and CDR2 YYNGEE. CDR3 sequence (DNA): TGTGCCAGCAGCGCCCGCGAGATGCCCGGTACGCAGTATTTT. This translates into CASSAREMPGTQYF.

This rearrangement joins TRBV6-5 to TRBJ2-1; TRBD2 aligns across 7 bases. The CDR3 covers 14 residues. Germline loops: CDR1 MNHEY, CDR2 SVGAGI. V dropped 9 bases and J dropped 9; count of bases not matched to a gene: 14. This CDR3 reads CASRRDYPPREQFF. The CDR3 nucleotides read TGTGCCAGTCGCCGGGACTACCCTCCTCGTGAGCAGTTCTTC.

The CDR3 loop reads CASSYLGQGSGYTF. CDR3 bases: TGTGCCAGCAGTTACCTAGGACAGGGCTCTGGCTACACCTTC. V and J are TRBV6-5 and TRBJ1-2, with TRBD1 identical over 8 bases. The CDR3 totals 14 residues. Looked up from germline, CDR1 is MNHEY and CDR2 is SVGAGI. V shed 2 bases, J shed 7 bases, and the junction held 6 bases outside the gene matches.

CDR3 sequence (DNA): TGTGCCAGCAGCCCCTGGCGGACAGGGGAGACTGAAGCTTTCTTT. Its translation: CASSPWRTGETEAFF. The rearrangement links TRBV5-4 to TRBJ1-1, with 9 positions matching TRBD1. With 4 bases clipped from V and 5 bases from J, the junction kept 9 bases outside the gene matches. The CDR3 is made up of 15 amino acids. Germline assignment: CDR1 SGHNT and CDR2 YYREEE (reference sequence).

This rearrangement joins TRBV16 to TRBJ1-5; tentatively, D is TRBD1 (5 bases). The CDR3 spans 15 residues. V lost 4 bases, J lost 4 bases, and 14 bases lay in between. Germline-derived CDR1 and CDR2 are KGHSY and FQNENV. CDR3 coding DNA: TGTGCCAGCAGCCCGCAAACAGGCAGTAATCAGCCCCAGCATTTT. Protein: CASSPQTGSNQPQHF.

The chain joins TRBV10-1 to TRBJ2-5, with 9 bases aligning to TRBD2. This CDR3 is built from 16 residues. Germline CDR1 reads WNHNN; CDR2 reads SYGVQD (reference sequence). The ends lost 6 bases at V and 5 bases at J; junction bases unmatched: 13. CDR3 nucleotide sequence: TGCGCCAGCAGCCCTGGGGCTAGCGGGATGGAGGAGACCCAGTACTTC. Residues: CASSPGASGMEETQYF.

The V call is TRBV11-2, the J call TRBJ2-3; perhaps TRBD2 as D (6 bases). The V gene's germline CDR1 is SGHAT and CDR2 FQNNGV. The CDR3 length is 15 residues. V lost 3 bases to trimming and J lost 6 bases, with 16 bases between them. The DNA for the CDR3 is TGTGCCAGCAGCTTCGCCGGGGGAAGGGTGGATACGCAGTATTTT. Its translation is CASSFAGGRVDTQYF. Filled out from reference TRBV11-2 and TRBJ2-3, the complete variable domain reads EAGVAQSPRYKIIEKRQSVAFWCNPISGHATLYWYQQILGQGPKLLIQFQNNGVVDDSQLPKDRFSAERLKGVDSTLKIQPAKLEDSAVYLCASSFAGGRVDTQYFGPGTRLTVL.

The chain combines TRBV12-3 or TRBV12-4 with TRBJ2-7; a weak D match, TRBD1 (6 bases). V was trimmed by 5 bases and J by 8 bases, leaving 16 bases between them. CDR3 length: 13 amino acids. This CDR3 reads CASSHGTQYKQYF. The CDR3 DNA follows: TGTGCCAGCAGTCACGGGACACAGTACAAGCAGTACTTC.